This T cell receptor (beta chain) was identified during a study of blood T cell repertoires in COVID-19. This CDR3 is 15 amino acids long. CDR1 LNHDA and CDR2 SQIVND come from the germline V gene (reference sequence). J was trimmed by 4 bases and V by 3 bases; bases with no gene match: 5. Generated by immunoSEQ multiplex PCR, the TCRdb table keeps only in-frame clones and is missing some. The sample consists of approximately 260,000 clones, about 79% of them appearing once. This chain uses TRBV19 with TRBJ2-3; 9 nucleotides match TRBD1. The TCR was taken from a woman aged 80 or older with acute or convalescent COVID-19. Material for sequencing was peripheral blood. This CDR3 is CASSIGTGRADTQYF. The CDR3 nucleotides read TGTGCCAGTAGTATTGGGACAGGGAGGGCAGATACGCAGTATTTT.